A selection of T cell receptor beta chains follows, all from one sample in a study of Graves' ophthalmopathy and Graves' hyperthyroidism. MiXCR, run by TCRdb on the multiplex PCR reads, gives a single entry per CDR3 protein. This table holds just over 600,000 distinct CDR3 sequences, approximately 21% found once. The sample comprised peripheral blood. The origin of the receptors is a woman under 30 with stable Graves' hyperthyroidism. Some clones in this sample may be carry-over from other donors' samples. CDR3s include the opening cysteine and the closing phenylalanine or tryptophan. The D gene is left open where the match is weak. Size values are once, few and many counts, or a class for expanded clones, and some rows have none.

d_call	v_call	clone_size	j_call	cdr3_nt	cdr3_aa
.	TRBV6-1	few	TRBJ1-2	TGTGCCAGCAGACAAGGACAGTCCTATGGCTACACCTTC	CASRQGQSYGYTF
TRBD1	TRBV6-1	.	TRBJ2-7	TGTGCCAGCAGTGCGACAGGGCTTAACTTC	CASSATGLNF
TRBD1	TRBV6-1	.	TRBJ1-3	TGTGCCAGCAGTCAAAGCAGGGGGAAGCCAAACACCATATATTTT	CASSQSRGKPNTIYF
.	TRBV11-2	.	TRBJ2-7	TGTGCCAGCAGCTTAAGAGGGGGACGGGGGACCTACGAGCAGTACTTC	CASSLRGGRGTYEQYF
TRBD1	TRBV6-1	many	TRBJ1-1	TGTGCCAGCAAAAGAGTGACAGGGGTAAAAGCTTTCTTT	CASKRVTGVKAFF
.	TRBV20-1	many	TRBJ2-5	TGCAGTGCCACTAGAAAAGAGACCCAGTACTTC	CSATRKETQYF
TRBD1	TRBV6-1	.	TRBJ1-2	TGTGCCAGCAGTCTCCGGGACAGGGCCCCTGGAGGCTACACCTTC	CASSLRDRAPGGYTF
.	TRBV15	.	TRBJ2-7	TGTGCCACCAGCAGAAAGACCCTCCTAGGGCAGTACTTC	CATSRKTLLGQYF
TRBD2	TRBV20-1	.	TRBJ2-5	TGCAGTGCTAGGGGCGGGGGACCGTACTTC	CSARGGGPYF
.	TRBV4-1	.	TRBJ1-1	TGCGCCAGCAGCCAACGGATAAACACTGAAGCTTTCTTT	CASSQRINTEAFF
.	TRBV6-1	.	TRBJ2-5	TGTGCCAGCAGTGATGGCCCCGGAGGGGAGACCCAGTACTTC	CASSDGPGGETQYF
.	TRBV20-1	many	TRBJ1-1	TGCAGTACTACGTATGGGGGCCGGAACACTGAAGCTTTCTTT	CSTTYGGRNTEAFF
TRBD1	TRBV7-3	many	TRBJ2-7	TGTGCCAGCAGCTTACTTGGACAGGGCCACGAGCAGTACTTC	CASSLLGQGHEQYF
TRBD2	TRBV24-1	many	TRBJ2-5	TGTGCCACCAGTGATCCCCGCGGGGGGTCGGCGTCGGAGACCCAGTACTTC	CATSDPRGGSASETQYF
.	TRBV28	many	TRBJ1-2	TGTGCCAGCAGTTCTAGACAGGCGCCGATCTGGAACTATGGCTACACCTTC	CASSSRQAPIWNYGYTF
TRBD2	TRBV20-1	.	TRBJ2-5	TGCAGTGCTAGAGATCCAGCGGGGAATACTCACCAAGAGACCCAGTACTTC	CSARDPAGNTHQETQYF
.	TRBV20-1	.	TRBJ1-2	TGCAGTGCTAGGCGTGGGTCGAGTGGGCTCGCTGGCTACACCTTC	CSARRGSSGLAGYTF
.	TRBV11-2	few	TRBJ2-2	TGTGCCAGCAGCTTCGAAGGCTCGAACACCGGGGAGCTGTTTTTT	CASSFEGSNTGELFF
.	TRBV28	many	TRBJ1-5	TGTGCCAGCAGTTCCCCCCGCAGGGCTAGGGGACCCCAGCATTTT	CASSSPRRARGPQHF
TRBD2	TRBV7-2	.	TRBJ2-7	TGTGCCAGCAGCCCATTAGCGGGGGGGTATTCGGAGAAGTACTTC	CASSPLAGGYSEKYF
TRBD1	TRBV10-2	.	TRBJ2-7	TGCGCCAGCAGCCCCACCGGGGACAGTGCCTACGAGCAGTACTTC	CASSPTGDSAYEQYF
.	TRBV6-2/TRBV6-3	many	TRBJ2-7	TGTGCCAGCAGTTACAGGGCTGTAAACGAGCAGTACTTC	CASSYRAVNEQYF
.	TRBV24-1	many	TRBJ1-5	TGTGCCACCTCGACAGGCAATCAGCCCCAGCATTTT	CATSTGNQPQHF
.	TRBV12-3/TRBV12-4	.	TRBJ2-7	TGTGCCAGCAGTTTTAGGGGTTTGCGGGAGCAGTACTTC	CASSFRGLREQYF
TRBD2	TRBV6-1	.	TRBJ2-7	TGTGCCAGCAGTGAACCGGTGGGTAGCGGGACCGGGTACGAGCAGTACTTC	CASSEPVGSGTGYEQYF
.	TRBV11-1	.	TRBJ1-1	TGTGCCAGCAGCTCCCAAGGCGACAGCACGATCCTGAACACTGAAGCTTTCTTT	CASSSQGDSTILNTEAFF
.	TRBV20-1	many	TRBJ1-5	TGCAGTGCTAGAAAGGGCAGGGTAGTAAATCAGCCCCAGCATTTT	CSARKGRVVNQPQHF
TRBD1	TRBV5-6	.	TRBJ2-7	TGTGCCAGCAGCCAACTCGACAGGGTAAACGAGCAGTACTTC	CASSQLDRVNEQYF
.	TRBV20-1	.	TRBJ2-7	TGCAGTGCCACTCAACCTCAGGGATCATCTACCCATTTTCCCTTAGGGCAGTACTTC	CSATQPQGSSTHFPLGQYF
TRBD1	TRBV2	many	TRBJ2-7	TGTGCCAGCAGCCAGGGGGCGTTGGGGGTCTACGAGCAGTACTTC	CASSQGALGVYEQYF
.	TRBV15	many	TRBJ2-4	TGTGCCACCAGCAGAGACAGGGGTGTCGACAAAAACATTCAGTACTTC	CATSRDRGVDKNIQYF
TRBD2	TRBV28	many	TRBJ2-7	TGTGCCAGCAGTTTCGGGGGGGGCAGTCAGTACTTC	CASSFGGGSQYF
.	TRBV12-3/TRBV12-4	few	TRBJ2-6	TGTGCCAGCAGTTTACAGACCGGATCTGGGGCCAACGTCCTGACTTTC	CASSLQTGSGANVLTF
TRBD2	TRBV20-1	.	TRBJ2-7	TGCAGTGCTAGAGCGGGACTAGACCACGAGCAGTACTTC	CSARAGLDHEQYF
TRBD2	TRBV20-1	many	TRBJ2-5	TGCAGTGCTAGAGGACTAGCTCGCGAGACCCAGTACTTC	CSARGLARETQYF
.	TRBV19	many	TRBJ1-5	TGTGCCAGTAGTCCACAAACTCCGGCCCAGAGGCGCAATCAGCCCCAGCATTTT	CASSPQTPAQRRNQPQHF
.	TRBV4-1	.	TRBJ1-1	TGCGCCAGCAGCCACGCCGGCCCCGAAGCTTTCTTT	CASSHAGPEAFF
.	TRBV29-1	many	TRBJ1-2	TGCAGCGTTGATGGGGGCGGAGGAGTCTATGGCTACACCTTC	CSVDGGGGVYGYTF
TRBD1	TRBV9	few	TRBJ1-5	TGTGCCAGCAGCGTAGAGGGGGCCCAGCCCCAGCATTTT	CASSVEGAQPQHF
TRBD1	TRBV28	many	TRBJ2-7	TGTGCCAGCACCTTGGGGGACAGGGTCTCCTACGAGCAGTACTTC	CASTLGDRVSYEQYF
TRBD2	TRBV6-2/TRBV6-3	.	TRBJ2-7	TGTGCCAGCAGTCTAGTCCGGACTAGCGAGTACGAGCAGTACTTC	CASSLVRTSEYEQYF
TRBD1	TRBV5-4	many	TRBJ2-5	TGTGCCAGCAGCCTAGGCCGACAGGGCCTCCAAGAGACCCAGTACTTC	CASSLGRQGLQETQYF
.	TRBV12-3/TRBV12-4	.	TRBJ1-6	TGTGCCAGCAGTCTAGACATAGAGGGTAATTCACCCCTCCACTTT	CASSLDIEGNSPLHF